This record concerns one T cell receptor (beta chain) sequence. This sample stems from a study of blood T cells in healthy people across ages. CDR1 is SGHRS, CDR2 YFSETQ, per germline. The CDR3 runs 15 residues. The extraction recovered at least 6 micrograms of total RNA per sample. It was with a sample-barcoded 5' primer and a J-beta primer mix that a second PCR of about 6 to 12 cycles was run. Tags on each cDNA molecule came from a template-switch adaptor with 12 random nucleotides. TCRdb recomputed calls from the 5' RACE reads with MiXCR, one row per CDR3 protein. The table has over a million distinct CDR3 sequences, roughly 40% seen once.

The material sequenced was blood. V gene TRBV5-1 combines with J gene TRBJ2-4, with D hard to call. The J call may be mistaken, given a closer DNA end match to TRBJ2-5. This TCR was sampled from a woman aged 18-29 years in good health. The chain's CDR3 is CASSLAALGKETQYF. The CDR3 nucleotides are TGCGCCAGCAGCTTGGCCGCGCTGGGAAAAGAGACCCAGTACTTC.